This TCR beta chain was observed in a study of human T cells and chemical hapten exposure. Individual cDNA molecules in this library carried unique molecular identifiers. Via MiXCR, TCRdb re-called the RACE reads, giving one row per CDR3 protein. The sample has around 74,000 distinct CDR3 sequences, around a third seen once. Time point indicated: patch test 1, 2 weeks after DPC sensitization. As for treatment: therapeutic diphenylcyclopropenone sensitization with weekly scalp DPC. The drawing of blood occurred before each patch test was applied. This CDR3 is built from 15 residues. Per the germline V gene, CDR1 is MDHEN and CDR2 is SYDVKM. V shed 4 bases and J shed 6 bases, with 16 bases lying between them.

The clonotype was recovered from a man aged 35 to 55 with alopecia areata. Some clones in this sample may be carry-over from other donors' samples. The chain uses TRBV28 and TRBJ1-5; tentative D call: TRBD1 (5 bases). The sequencing here drew on whole blood, taken in connection with sensitization to the hapten diphenylcyclopropenone (DPC). Here the CDR3 reads CASSSPISGGQPQHF. The DNA of the CDR3 is TGTGCCAGCAGTTCCCCCATCTCGGGGGGTCAGCCCCAGCATTTT.